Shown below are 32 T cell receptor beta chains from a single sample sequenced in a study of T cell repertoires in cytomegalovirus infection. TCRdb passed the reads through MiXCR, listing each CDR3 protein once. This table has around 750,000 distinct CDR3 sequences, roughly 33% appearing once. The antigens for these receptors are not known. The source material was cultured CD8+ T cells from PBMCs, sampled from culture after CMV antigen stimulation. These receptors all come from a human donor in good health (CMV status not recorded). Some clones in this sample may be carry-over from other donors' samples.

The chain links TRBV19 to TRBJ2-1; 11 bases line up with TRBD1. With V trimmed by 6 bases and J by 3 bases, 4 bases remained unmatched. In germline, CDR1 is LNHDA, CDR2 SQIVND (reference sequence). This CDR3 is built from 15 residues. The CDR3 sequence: CASRPGQGVYNEQFF. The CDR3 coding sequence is TGTGCCAGTAGGCCGGGACAGGGGGTCTACAATGAGCAGTTCTTC. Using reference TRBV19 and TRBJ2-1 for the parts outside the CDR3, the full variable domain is DGGITQSPKYLFRKEGQNVTLSCEQNLNHDAMYWYRQDPGQGLRLIYYSQIVNDFQKGDIAEGYSVSREKKESFPLTVTSAQKNPTAFYLCASRPGQGVYNEQFFGPGTRLTVL.

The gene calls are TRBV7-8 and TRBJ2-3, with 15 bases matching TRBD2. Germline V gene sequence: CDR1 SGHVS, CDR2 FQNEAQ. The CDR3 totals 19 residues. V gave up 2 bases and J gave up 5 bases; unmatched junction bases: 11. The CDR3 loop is CASSLMLGLAGGRRDTQYF. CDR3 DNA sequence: TGTGCCAGCAGCTTAATGTTGGGACTAGCGGGGGGCCGGAGAGATACGCAGTATTTT.

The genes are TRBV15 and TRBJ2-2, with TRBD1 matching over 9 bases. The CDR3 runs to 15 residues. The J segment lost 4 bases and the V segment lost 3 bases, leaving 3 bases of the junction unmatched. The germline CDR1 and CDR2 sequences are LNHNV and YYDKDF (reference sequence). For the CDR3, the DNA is TGTGCCACCAGCAGGGACAGGGGCGGCACCGGGGAGCTGTTTTTT. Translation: CATSRDRGGTGELFF. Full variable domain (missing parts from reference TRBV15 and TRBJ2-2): DAMVIQNPRYQVTQFGKPVTLSCSQTLNHNVMYWYQQKSSQAPKLLFHYYDKDFNNEADTPDNFQSRRPNTSFCFLDIRSPGLGDTAMYLCATSRDRGGTGELFFGEGSRLTVL.

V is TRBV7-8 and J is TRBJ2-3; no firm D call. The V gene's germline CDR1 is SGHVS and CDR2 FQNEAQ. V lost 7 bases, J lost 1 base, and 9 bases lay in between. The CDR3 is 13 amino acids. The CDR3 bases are TGTGCCAGCATCGAAGACCGCACAGATACGCAGTATTTT. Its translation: CASIEDRTDTQYF.

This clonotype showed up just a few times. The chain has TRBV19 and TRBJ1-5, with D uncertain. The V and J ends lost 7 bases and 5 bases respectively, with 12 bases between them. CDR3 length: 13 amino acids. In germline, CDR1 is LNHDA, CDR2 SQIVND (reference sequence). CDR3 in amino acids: CASNEQFYQPQHF. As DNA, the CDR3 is TGTGCCAGTAACGAACAGTTTTATCAGCCCCAGCATTTT.

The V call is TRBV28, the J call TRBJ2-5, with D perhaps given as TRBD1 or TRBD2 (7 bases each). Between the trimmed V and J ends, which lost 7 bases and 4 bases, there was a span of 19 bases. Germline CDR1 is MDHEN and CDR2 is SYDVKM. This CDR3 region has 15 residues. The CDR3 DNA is TGTGCCAGCACTCTGGGAGGGGGCGGGGGAGAGACCCAGTACTTC. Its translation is CASTLGGGGGETQYF.

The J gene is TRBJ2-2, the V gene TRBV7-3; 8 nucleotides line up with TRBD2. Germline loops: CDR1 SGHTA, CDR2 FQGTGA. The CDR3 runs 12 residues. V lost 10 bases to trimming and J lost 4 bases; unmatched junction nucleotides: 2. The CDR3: CATGTSTGELFF. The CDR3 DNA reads TGTGCCACCGGGACTAGCACCGGGGAGCTGTTTTTT. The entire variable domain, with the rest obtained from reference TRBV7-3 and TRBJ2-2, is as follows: GAGVSQTPSNKVTEKGKYVELRCDPISGHTALYWYRQSLGQGPEFLIYFQGTGAADDSGLPNDRFFAVRPEGSVSTLKIQRTERGDSAVYLCATGTSTGELFFGEGSRLTVL.

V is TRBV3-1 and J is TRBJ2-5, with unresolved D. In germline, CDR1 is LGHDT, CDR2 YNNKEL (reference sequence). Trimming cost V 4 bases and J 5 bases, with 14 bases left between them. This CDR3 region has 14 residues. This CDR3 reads CASSPLPGTETQYF. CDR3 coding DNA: TGTGCCAGCAGCCCTCTTCCTGGCACGGAGACCCAGTACTTC.

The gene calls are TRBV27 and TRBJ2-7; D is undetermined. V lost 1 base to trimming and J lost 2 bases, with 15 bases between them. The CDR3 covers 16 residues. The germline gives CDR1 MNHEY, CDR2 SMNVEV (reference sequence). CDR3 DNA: TGTGCCAGCAGTTTATTAGTTGGGCAGCAGGCCTACGAGCAGTACTTC. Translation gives CASSLLVGQQAYEQYF.

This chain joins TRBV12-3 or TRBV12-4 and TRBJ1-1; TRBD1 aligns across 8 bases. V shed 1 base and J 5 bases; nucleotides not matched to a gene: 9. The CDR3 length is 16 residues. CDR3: CASSLGSTGGWTEAFF. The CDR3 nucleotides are TGTGCCAGCAGTTTAGGTTCTACAGGGGGGTGGACTGAAGCTTTCTTT.

The CDR3 bases are TGTGCCAGCAGTTACGGGGGAGGGGAGACCCAGTACTTC. Translated: CASSYGGGETQYF. The chain has TRBV6-5 and TRBJ2-5, with TRBD2 identical over 7 bases. This CDR3 is 13 amino acids long. V lost 2 bases to trimming and J lost 5 bases; unmatched junction nucleotides: 2. The germline gives CDR1 MNHEY, CDR2 SVGAGI.

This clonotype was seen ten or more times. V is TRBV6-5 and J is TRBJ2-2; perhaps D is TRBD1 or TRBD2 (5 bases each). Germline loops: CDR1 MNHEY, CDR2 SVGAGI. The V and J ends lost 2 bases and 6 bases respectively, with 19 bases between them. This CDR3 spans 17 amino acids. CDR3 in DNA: TGTGCCAGCAGTTACGCAGGGAGCCCTCCTGGGGCCGGGGAGCTGTTTTTT. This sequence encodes CASSYAGSPPGAGELFF.

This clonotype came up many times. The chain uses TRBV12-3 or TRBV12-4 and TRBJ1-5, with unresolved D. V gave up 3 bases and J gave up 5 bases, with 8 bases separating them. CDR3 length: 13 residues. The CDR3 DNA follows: TGTGCCAGCAGTTTGGAGCTACATCAGCCCCAGCATTTT. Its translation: CASSLELHQPQHF.

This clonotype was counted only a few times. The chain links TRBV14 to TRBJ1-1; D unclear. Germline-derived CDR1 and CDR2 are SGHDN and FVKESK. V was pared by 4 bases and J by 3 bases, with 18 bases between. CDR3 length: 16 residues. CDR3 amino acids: CASSPTAIVVDTEAFF. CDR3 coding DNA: TGTGCCAGCAGCCCCACGGCAATAGTTGTGGACACTGAAGCTTTCTTT.

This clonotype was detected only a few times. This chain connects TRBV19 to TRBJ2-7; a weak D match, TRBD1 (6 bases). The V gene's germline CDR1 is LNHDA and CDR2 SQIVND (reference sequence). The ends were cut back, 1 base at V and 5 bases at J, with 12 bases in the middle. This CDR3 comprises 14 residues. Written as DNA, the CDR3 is TGTGCCAGTAGTATAGTCCCAGGGGCAAACGAGCAGTACTTC. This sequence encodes CASSIVPGANEQYF.

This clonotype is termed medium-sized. The CDR3 DNA follows: TGTGCCAGCAGCCCAACCCTAGCGGGGGTCGGCCATGAGCAGTTCTTC. Protein: CASSPTLAGVGHEQFF. The gene calls are TRBV28 and TRBJ2-1; 10 bases agree with TRBD2. CDR3 length: 16 amino acids. Germline CDR1 reads MDHEN; CDR2 reads SYDVKM. V shed 6 bases and J 8 bases; nucleotides not matched to a gene: 13. Supplemented by reference TRBV28 and TRBJ2-1, the full variable domain reads DVKVTQSSRYLVKRTGEKVFLECVQDMDHENMFWYRQDPGLGLRLIYFSYDVKMKEKGDIPEGYSVSREKKERFSLILESASTNQTSMYLCASSPTLAGVGHEQFFGPGTRLTVL.

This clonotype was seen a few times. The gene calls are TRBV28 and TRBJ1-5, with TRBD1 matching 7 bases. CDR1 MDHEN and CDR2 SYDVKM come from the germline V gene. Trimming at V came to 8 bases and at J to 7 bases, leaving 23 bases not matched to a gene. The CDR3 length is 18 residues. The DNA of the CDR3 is TGTGCCAGCCTCCCCCGAGGGGGCCTTGGATACTTAGGACAGCCCCAGCATTTT. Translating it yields CASLPRGGLGYLGQPQHF.

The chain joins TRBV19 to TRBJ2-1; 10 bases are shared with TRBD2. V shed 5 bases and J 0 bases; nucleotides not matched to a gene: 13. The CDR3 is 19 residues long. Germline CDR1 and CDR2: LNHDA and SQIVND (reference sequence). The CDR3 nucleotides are TGTGCCAGTAGTCAAATCACTAGCGGGGACTTCATCTCCTACAATGAGCAGTTCTTC. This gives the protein CASSQITSGDFISYNEQFF.

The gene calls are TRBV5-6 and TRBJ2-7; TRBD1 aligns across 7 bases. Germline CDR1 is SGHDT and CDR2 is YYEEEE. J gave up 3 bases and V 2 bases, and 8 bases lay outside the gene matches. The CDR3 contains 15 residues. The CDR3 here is CASSFWSAGGYEQYF. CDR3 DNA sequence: TGTGCCAGCAGCTTCTGGTCGGCAGGGGGCTACGAGCAGTACTTC.

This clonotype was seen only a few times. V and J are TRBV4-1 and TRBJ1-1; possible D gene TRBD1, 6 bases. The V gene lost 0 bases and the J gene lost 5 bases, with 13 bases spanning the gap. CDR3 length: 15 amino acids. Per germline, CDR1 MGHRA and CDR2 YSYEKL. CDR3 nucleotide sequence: TGCGCCAGCAGCCAAGAGCCCAGGGGAGGAACTGAAGCTTTCTTT. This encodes CASSQEPRGGTEAFF.

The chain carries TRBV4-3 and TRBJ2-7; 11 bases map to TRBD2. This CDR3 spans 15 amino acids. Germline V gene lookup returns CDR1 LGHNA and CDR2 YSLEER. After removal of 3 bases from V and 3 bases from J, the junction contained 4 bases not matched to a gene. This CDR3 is CASSQGLAGGYEQYV. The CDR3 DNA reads TGCGCCAGCAGCCAGGGGCTAGCGGGGGGCTACGAGCAGTACGTC.

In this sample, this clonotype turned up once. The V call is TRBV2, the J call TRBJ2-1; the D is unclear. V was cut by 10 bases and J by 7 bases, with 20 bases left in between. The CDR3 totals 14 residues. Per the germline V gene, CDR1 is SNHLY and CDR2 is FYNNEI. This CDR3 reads CANLNMGTRNEQFF. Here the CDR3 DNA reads TGTGCCAACCTAAATATGGGAACACGAAATGAGCAGTTCTTC.

CDR3 bases: TGTGCCACCGCCGGACTTAGCTCCTACGAGCAGTACGTC. Its protein is CATAGLSSYEQYV. The chain recombines TRBV25-1 with TRBJ2-7; possible D gene TRBD2, 5 bases. Germline V lookup: CDR1 MGHDK, CDR2 SYGVNS. V shed 10 bases and J shed 0 bases, with 13 bases lying between them. CDR3 length: 13 amino acids.

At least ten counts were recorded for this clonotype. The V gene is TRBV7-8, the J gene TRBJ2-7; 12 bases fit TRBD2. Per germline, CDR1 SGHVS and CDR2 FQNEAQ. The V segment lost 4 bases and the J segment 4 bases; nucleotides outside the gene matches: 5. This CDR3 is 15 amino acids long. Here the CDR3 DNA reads TGTGCCAGCAGCTCCCGACTAGCGGGGGAATACGAGCAGTACGTC. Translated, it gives CASSSRLAGEYEQYV.

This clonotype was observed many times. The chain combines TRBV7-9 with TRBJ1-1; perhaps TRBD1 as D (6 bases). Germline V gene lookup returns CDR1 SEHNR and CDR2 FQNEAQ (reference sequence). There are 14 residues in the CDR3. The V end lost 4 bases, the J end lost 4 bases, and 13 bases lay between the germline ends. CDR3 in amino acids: CASSSTGGGTEAFF. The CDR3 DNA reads TGTGCCAGCAGCTCGACAGGCGGGGGCACTGAAGCTTTCTTT.

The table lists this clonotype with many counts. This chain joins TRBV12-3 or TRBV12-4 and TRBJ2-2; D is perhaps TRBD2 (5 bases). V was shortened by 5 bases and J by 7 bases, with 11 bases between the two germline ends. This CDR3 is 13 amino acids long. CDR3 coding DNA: TGTGCCAGCAGTCCAGCGGCGGTCGGGGAGCTGTTTTTT. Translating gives CASSPAAVGELFF.

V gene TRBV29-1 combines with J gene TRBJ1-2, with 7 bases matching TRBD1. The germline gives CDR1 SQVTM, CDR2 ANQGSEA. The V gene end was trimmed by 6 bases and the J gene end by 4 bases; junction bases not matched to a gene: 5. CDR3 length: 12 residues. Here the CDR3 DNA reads TGCAGCGTGGAGGACAGGCCCTATGGCTACACCTTC. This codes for CSVEDRPYGYTF.

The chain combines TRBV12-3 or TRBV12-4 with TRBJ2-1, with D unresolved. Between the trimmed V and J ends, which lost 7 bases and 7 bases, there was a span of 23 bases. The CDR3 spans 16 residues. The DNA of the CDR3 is TGTGCCAGCAACTCCTACCGAATAGGCGGTGAGAATGAGCAGTTCTTC. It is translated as CASNSYRIGGENEQFF.

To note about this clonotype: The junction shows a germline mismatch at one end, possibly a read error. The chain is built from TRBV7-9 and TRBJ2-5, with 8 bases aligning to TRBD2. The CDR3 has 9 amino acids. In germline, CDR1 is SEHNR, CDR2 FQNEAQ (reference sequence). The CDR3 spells CAIRGGRNF. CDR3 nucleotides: TGTGCCATCCGGGGGGGCCGGAACTTC.

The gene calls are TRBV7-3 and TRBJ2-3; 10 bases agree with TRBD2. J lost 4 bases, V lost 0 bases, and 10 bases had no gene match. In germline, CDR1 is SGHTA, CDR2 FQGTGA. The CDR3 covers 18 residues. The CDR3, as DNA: TGTGCCAGCAGCTTAACTTCTAGCGGGGGTAAATGGGCAGATACGCAGTATTTT. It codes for CASSLTSSGGKWADTQYF.

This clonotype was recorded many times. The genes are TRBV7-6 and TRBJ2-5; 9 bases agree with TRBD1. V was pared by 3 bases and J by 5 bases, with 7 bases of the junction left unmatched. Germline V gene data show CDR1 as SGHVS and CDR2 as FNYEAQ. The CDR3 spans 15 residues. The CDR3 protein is CASSFTGTGYETQYF. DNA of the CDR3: TGTGCCAGCAGCTTCACCGGGACAGGGTACGAGACCCAGTACTTC.

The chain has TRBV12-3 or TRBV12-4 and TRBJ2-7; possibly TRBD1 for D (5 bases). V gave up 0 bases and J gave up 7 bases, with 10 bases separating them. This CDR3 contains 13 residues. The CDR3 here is CASSLAGAREQYF. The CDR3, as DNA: TGTGCCAGCAGTTTAGCAGGGGCGCGAGAGCAGTACTTC.